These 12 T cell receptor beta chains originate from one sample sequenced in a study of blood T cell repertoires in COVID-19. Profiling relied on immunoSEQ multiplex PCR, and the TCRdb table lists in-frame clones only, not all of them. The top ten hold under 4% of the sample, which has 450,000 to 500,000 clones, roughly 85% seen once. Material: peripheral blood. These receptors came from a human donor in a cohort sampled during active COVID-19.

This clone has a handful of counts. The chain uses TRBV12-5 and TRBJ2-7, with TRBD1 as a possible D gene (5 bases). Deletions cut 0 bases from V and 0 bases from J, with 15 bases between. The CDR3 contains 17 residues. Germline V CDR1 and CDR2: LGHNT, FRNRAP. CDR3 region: CASGLVWGASSSYEQYF. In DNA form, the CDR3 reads TGTGCTAGTGGTTTGGTATGGGGCGCCTCTAGCTCCTACGAGCAGTACTTC.

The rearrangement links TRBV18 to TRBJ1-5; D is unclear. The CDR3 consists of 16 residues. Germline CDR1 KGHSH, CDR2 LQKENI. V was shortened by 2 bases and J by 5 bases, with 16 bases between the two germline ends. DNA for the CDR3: TGTGCCAGCTCACCAGGCTCGGGAGGAGGGCATCAGCCCCAGCATTTT. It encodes CASSPGSGGGHQPQHF.

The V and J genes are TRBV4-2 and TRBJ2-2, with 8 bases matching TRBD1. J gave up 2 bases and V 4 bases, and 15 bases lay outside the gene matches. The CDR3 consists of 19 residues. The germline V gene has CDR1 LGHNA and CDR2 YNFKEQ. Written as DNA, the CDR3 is TGTGCCAGCAGCCCCCGCGGGGTCAGGGGGCGCGGAAACACCGGGGAGCTGTTTTTT. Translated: CASSPRGVRGRGNTGELFF.

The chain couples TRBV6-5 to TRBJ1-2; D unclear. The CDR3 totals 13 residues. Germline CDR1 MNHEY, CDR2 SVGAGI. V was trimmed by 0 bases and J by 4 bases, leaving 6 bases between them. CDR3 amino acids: CASSYSRFYGYTF. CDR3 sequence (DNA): TGTGCCAGCAGTTACTCCAGGTTCTATGGCTACACCTTC.

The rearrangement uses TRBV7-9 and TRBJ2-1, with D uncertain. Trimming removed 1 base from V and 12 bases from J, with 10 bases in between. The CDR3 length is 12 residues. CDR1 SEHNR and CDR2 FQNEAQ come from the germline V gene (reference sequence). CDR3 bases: TGTGCCAGCAGCTTAGACGACTCCGTGCAGTTCTTC. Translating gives CASSLDDSVQFF.

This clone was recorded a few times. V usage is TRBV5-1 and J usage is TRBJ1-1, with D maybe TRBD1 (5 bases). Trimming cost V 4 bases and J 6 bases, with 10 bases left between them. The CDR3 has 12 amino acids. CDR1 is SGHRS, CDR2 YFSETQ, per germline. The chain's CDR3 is CASSTGGAEAFF. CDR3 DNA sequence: TGCGCCAGCAGCACGGGGGGAGCTGAAGCTTTCTTT.

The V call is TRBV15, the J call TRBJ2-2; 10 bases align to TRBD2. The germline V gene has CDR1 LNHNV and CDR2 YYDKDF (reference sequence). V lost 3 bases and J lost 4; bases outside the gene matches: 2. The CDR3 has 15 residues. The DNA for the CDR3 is TGTGCCACCAGCAGGAGACTAGCGGGCACCGGGGAGCTGTTTTTT. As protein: CATSRRLAGTGELFF.

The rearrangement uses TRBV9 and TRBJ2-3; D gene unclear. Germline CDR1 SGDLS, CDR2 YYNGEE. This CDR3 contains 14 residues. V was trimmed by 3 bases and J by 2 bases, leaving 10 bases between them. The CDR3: CASSATTSTDTQYF. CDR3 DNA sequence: TGTGCCAGCAGCGCAACCACTTCCACAGATACGCAGTATTTT.

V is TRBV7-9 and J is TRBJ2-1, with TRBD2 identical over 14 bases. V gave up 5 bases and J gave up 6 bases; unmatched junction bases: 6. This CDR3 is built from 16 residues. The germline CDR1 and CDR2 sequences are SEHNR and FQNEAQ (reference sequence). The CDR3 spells CASSPGTSGSRNEQFF. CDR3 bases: TGTGCCAGCAGCCCCGGGACTAGCGGGAGCCGCAATGAGCAGTTCTTC. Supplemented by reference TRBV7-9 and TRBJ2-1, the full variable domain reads DTGVSQNPRHKITKRGQNVTFRCDPISEHNRLYWYRQTLGQGPEFLTYFQNEAQLEKSRLLSDRFSAERPKGSFSTLEIQRTEQGDSAMYLCASSPGTSGSRNEQFFGPGTRLTVL.

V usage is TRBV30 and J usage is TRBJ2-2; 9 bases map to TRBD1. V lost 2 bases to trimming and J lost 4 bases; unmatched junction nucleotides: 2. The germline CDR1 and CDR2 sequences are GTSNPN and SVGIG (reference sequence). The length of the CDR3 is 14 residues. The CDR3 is CAWSKTGGTGELFF. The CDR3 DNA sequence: TGTGCCTGGAGTAAGACAGGGGGCACCGGGGAGCTGTTTTTT. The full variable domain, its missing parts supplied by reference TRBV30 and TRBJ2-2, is SQTIHQWPATLVQPVGSPLSLECTVEGTSNPNLYWYRQAAGRGLQLLFYSVGIGQISSEVPQNLSASRPQDRQFILSSKKLLLSDSGFYLCAWSKTGGTGELFFGEGSRLTVL.

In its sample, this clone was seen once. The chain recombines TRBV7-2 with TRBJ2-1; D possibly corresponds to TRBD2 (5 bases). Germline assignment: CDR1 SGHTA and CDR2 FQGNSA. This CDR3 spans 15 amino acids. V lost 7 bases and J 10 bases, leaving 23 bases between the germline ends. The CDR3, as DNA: TGTGCCAGCACCCGCTCAGCGGTCCCGTTGGGAGAGCAGTTCTTC. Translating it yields CASTRSAVPLGEQFF. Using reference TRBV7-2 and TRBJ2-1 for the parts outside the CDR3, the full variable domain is GAGVSQSPSNKVTEKGKDVELRCDPISGHTALYWYRQSLGQGLEFLIYFQGNSAPDKSGLPSDRFSAERTGGSVSTLTIQRTQQEDSAVYLCASTRSAVPLGEQFFGPGTRLTVL.

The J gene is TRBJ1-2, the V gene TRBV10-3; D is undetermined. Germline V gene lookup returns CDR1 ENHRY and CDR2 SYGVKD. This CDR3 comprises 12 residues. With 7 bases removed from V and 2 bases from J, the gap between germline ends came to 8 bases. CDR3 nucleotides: TGTGCCATCACTCGAGGGAACTATGGCTACACCTTC. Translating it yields CAITRGNYGYTF.